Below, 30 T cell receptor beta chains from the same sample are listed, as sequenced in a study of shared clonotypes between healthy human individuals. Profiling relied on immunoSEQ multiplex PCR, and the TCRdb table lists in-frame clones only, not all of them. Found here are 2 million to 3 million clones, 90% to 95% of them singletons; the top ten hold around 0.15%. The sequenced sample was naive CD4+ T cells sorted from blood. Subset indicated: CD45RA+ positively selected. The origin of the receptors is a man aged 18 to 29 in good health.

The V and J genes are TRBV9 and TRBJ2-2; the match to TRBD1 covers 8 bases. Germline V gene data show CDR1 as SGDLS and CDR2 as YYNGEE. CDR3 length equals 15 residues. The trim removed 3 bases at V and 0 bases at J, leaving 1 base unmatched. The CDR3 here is CASSEQGANTGELFF. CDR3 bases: TGTGCCAGCAGCGAACAGGGGGCGAACACCGGGGAGCTGTTTTTT.

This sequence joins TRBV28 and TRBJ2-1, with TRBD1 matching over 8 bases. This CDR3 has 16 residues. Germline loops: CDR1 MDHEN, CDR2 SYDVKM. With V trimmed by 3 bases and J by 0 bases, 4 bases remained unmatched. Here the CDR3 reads CASSLFTGGSYNEQFF. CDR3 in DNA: TGTGCCAGCAGTTTGTTTACAGGGGGCTCCTACAATGAGCAGTTCTTC.

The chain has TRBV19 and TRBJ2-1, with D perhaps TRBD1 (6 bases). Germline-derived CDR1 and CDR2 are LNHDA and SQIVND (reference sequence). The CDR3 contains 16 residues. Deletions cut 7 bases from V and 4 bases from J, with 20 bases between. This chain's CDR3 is CASIPNTGLFYNEQFF. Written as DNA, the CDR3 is TGTGCCAGTATTCCAAATACAGGGTTATTTTACAATGAGCAGTTCTTC.

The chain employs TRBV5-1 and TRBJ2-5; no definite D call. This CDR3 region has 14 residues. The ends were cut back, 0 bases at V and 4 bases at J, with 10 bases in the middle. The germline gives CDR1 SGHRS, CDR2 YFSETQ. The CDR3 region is CASSLAPRRETQYF. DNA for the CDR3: TGCGCCAGCAGCTTGGCTCCCAGAAGAGAGACCCAGTACTTC. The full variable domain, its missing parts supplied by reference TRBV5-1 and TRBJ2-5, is KAGVTQTPRYLIKTRGQQVTLSCSPISGHRSVSWYQQTPGQGLQFLFEYFSETQRNKGNFPGRFSGRQFSNSRSEMNVSTLELGDSALYLCASSLAPRRETQYFGPGTRLLVL.

The CDR3 protein is CASRPPGQGGYTF. The DNA of the CDR3 is TGTGCCAGCAGACCTCCGGGACAGGGTGGCTACACCTTC. The J gene is TRBJ1-2, the V gene TRBV6-5; TRBD1 matches 9 bases. The length of the CDR3 is 13 residues. CDR1 MNHEY and CDR2 SVGAGI come from the germline V gene. V was pared by 6 bases and J by 7 bases, with 6 bases of the junction left unmatched.

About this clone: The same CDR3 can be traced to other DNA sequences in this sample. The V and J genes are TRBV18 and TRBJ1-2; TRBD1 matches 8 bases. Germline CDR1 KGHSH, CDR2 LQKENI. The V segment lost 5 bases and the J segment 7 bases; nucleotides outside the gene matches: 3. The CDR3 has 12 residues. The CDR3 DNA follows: TGTGCCAGCTCATCGGACAGGGCTGGCTACACCTTC. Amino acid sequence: CASSSDRAGYTF.

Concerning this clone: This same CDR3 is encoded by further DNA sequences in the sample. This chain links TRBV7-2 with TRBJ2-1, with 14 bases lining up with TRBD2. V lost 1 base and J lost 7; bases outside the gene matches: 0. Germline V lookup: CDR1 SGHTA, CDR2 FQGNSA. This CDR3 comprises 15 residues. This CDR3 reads CASSLGLAGGNEQFF. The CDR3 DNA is TGTGCCAGCAGCTTAGGACTAGCGGGAGGGAATGAGCAGTTCTTC.

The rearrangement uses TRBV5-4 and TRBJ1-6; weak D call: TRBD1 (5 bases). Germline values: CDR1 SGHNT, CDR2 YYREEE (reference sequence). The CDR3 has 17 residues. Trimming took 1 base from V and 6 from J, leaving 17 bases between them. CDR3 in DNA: TGTGCCAGCAGCTTGCCCGCGTCCGGGGACGGTAATTCACCCCTCCACTTT. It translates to CASSLPASGDGNSPLHF.

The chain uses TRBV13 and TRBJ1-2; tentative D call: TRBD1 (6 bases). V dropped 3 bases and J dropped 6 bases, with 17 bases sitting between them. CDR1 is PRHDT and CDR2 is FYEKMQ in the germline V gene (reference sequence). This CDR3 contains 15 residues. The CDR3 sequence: CASSFGGAVTNGYTF. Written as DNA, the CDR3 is TGTGCCAGCAGCTTCGGGGGGGCAGTGACCAATGGCTACACCTTC.

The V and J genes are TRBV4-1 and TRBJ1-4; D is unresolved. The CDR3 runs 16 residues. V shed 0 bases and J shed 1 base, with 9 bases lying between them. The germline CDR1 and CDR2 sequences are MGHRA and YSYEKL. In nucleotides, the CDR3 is TGCGCCAGCAGCCAAGATCGAGAGAGAACTAATGAAAAACTGTTTTTT. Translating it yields CASSQDRERTNEKLFF.

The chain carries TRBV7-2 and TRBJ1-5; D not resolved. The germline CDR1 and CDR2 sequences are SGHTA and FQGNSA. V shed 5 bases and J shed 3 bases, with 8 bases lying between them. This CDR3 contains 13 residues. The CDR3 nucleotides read TGTGCCAGCAGCGTCACTAACAATCAGCCCCAGCATTTT. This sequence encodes CASSVTNNQPQHF.

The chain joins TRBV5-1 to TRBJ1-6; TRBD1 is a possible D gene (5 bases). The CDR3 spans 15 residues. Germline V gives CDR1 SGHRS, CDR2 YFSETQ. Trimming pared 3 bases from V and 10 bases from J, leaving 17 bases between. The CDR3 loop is CASSSGTYPKSPLHF. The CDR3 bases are TGCGCCAGCAGCTCTGGGACTTATCCTAAGTCACCCCTCCACTTT. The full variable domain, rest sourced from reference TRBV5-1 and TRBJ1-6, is KAGVTQTPRYLIKTRGQQVTLSCSPISGHRSVSWYQQTPGQGLQFLFEYFSETQRNKGNFPGRFSGRQFSNSRSEMNVSTLELGDSALYLCASSSGTYPKSPLHFGNGTRLTVT.

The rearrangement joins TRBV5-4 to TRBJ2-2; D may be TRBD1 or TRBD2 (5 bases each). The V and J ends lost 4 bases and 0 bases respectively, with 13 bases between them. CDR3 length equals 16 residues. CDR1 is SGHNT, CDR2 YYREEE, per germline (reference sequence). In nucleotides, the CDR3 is TGTGCCAGCAGCATAGGGACGAGTTCGAACACCGGGGAGCTGTTTTTT. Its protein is CASSIGTSSNTGELFF.

As DNA, the CDR3 is TGTGCCGCGTGGGACAGGGCCAGGGGGAACACTGAAGCTTTCTTT. Protein sequence: CAAWDRARGNTEAFF. J is TRBJ1-1 and V is TRBV30; 9 bases line up with TRBD1. Germline V lookup: CDR1 GTSNPN, CDR2 SVGIG (reference sequence). The CDR3 spans 15 residues. V shed 8 bases, J shed 1 base, and the junction held 11 bases outside the gene matches. Supplemented by reference TRBV30 and TRBJ1-1, the full variable domain reads SQTIHQWPATLVQPVGSPLSLECTVEGTSNPNLYWYRQAAGRGLQLLFYSVGIGQISSEVPQNLSASRPQDRQFILSSKKLLLSDSGFYLCAAWDRARGNTEAFFGQGTRLTVV.

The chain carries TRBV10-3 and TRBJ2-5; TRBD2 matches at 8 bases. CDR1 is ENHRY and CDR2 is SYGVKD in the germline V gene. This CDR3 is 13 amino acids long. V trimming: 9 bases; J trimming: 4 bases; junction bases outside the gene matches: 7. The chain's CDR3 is CAIQAGVSETQYF. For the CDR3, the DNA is TGTGCCATACAAGCGGGAGTATCAGAGACCCAGTACTTC.

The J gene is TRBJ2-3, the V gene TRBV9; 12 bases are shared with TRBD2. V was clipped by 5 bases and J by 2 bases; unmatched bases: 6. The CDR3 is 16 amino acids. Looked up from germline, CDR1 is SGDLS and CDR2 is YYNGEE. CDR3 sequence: CASSALAGGLTDTQYF. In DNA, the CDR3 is TGTGCCAGCAGTGCCCTAGCGGGGGGGCTCACAGATACGCAGTATTTT.

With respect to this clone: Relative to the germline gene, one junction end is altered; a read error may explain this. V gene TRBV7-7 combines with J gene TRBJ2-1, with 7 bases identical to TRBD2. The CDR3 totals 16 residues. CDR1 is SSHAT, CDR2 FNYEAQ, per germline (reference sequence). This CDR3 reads CASSSGTTASYNEQFF. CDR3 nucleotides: TGTGCTAGCAGCTCAGGGACTACCGCTTCCTACAATGAGCAGTTCTTC.

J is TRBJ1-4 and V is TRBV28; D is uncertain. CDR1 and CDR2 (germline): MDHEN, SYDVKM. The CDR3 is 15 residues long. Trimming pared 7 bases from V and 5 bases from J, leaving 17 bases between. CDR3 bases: TGTGCCAGCAAGAGTCTCGGGCAGCCGAATGAAAAACTGTTTTTT. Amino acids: CASKSLGQPNEKLFF.

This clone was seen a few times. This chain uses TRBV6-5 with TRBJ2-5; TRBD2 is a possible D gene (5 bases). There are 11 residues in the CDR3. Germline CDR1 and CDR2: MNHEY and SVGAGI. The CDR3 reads CGTGLQETQYF. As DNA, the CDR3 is TGTGGGACCGGACTCCAAGAGACCCAGTACTTC.

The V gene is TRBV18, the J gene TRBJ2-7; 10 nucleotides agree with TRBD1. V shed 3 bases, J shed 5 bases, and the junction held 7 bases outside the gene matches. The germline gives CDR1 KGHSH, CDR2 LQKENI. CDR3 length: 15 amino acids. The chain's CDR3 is CASSPPGQGKNEQYF. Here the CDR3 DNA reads TGTGCCAGCTCACCGCCGGGACAGGGGAAGAACGAGCAGTACTTC. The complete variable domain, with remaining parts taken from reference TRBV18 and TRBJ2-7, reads NAGVMQNPRHLVRRRGQEARLRCSPMKGHSHVYWYRQLPEEGLKFMVYLQKENIIDESGMPKERFSAEFPKEGPSILRIQQVVRGDSAAYFCASSPPGQGKNEQYFGPGTRLTVT.

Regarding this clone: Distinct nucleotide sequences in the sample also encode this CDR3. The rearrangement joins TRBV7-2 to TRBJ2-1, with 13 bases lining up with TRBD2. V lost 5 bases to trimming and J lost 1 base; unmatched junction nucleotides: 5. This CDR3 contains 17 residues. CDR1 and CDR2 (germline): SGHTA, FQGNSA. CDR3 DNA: TGTGCCAGCAGCCCACGACTAGCGGGAGGTTCCTACAATGAGCAGTTCTTC. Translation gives CASSPRLAGGSYNEQFF.

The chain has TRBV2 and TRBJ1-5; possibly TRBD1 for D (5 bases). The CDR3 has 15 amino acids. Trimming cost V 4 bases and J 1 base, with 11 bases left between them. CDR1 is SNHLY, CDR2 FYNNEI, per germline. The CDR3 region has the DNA TGTGCCAGCAGTGTCCAGGGCGCGAGCAATCAGCCCCAGCATTTT. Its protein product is CASSVQGASNQPQHF.

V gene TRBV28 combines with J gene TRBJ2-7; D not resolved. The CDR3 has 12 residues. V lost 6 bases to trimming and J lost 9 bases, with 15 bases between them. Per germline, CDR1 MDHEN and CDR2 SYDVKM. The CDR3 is CASSGRGPGQYF. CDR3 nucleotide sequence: TGTGCCAGCAGCGGGCGCGGTCCTGGGCAGTACTTC.

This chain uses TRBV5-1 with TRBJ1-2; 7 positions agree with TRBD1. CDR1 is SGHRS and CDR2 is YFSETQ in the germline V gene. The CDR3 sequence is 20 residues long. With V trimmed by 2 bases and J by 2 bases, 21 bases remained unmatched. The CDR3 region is CASSFQVSGQLKKGNYGYTF. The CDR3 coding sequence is TGCGCCAGCAGCTTCCAGGTCTCGGGACAGCTCAAGAAGGGCAACTATGGCTACACCTTC.

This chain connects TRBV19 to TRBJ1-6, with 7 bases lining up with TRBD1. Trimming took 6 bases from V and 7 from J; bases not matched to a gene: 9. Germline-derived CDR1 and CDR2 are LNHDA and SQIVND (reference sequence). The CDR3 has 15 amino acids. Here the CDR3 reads CASSQGERLNSPLHF. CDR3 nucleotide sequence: TGTGCCAGTAGCCAGGGGGAAAGACTGAATTCACCCCTCCACTTT.

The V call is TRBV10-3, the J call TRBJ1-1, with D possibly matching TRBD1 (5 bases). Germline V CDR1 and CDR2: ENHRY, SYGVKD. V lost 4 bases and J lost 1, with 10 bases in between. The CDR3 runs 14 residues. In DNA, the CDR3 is TGTGCCATCAGTGTGGGACCAACGAACACTGAAGCTTTCTTT. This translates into CAISVGPTNTEAFF.

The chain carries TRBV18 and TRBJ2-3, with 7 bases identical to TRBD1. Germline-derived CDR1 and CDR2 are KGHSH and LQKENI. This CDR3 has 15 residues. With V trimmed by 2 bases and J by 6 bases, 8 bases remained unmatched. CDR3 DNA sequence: TGTGCCAGCTCACCAGGAGACAGGGTTTACGATACGCAGTATTTT. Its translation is CASSPGDRVYDTQYF.

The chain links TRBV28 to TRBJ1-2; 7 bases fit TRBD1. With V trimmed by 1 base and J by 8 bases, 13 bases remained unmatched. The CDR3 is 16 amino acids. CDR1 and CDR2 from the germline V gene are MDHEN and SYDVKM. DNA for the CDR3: TGTGCCAGCAGTTTATACGAAACTAGGGGGCTTGTGGGCTACACCTTC. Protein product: CASSLYETRGLVGYTF.

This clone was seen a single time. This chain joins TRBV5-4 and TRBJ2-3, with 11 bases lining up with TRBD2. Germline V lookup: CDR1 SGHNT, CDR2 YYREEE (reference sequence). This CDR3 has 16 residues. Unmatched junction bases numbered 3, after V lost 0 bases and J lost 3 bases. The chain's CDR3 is CASSLVAGGPTDTQYF. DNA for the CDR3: TGTGCCAGCAGCTTGGTAGCGGGAGGGCCGACAGATACGCAGTATTTT. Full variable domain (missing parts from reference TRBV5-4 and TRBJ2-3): ETGVTQSPTHLIKTRGQQVTLRCSSQSGHNTVSWYQQALGQGPQFIFQYYREEENGRGNFPPRFSGLQFPNYSSELNVNALELDDSALYLCASSLVAGGPTDTQYFGPGTRLTVL.

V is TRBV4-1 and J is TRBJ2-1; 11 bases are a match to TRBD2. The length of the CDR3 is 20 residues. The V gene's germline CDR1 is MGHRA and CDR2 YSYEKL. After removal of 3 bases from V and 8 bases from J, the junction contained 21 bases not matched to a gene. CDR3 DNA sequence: TGCGCCAGCAGCCAGGGAGGCGGGATGGGAGCTAGCGGGGGGCTCGATGAGCAGTTCTTC. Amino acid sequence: CASSQGGGMGASGGLDEQFF.